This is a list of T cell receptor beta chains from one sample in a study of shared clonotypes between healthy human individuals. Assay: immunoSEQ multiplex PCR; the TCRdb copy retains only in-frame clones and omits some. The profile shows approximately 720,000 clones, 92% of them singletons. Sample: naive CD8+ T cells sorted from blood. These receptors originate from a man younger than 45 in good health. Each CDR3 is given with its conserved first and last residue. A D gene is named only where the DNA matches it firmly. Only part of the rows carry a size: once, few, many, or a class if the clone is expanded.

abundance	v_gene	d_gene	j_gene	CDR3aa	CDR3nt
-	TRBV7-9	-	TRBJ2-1	CASSPRRGTVLSIDNEQFF	TGTGCCAGCAGCCCCCGGCGGGGGACAGTCTTGTCCATCGACAATGAGCAGTTCTTC
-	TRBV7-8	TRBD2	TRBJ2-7	CASSPLTSGSPYEQYF	TGTGCCAGCAGCCCGTTGACTAGCGGGAGTCCCTACGAGCAGTACTTC
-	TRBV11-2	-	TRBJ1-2	CASSPGAGASYGYTF	TGTGCCAGCAGCCCAGGGGCAGGGGCGAGCTATGGCTACACCTTC
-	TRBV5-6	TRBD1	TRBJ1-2	CASSFGQGNYGYTF	TGTGCCAGCAGCTTCGGACAGGGTAACTATGGCTACACCTTC
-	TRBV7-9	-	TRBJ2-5	CASKPRYQETQYF	TGTGCCAGCAAGCCCCGGTACCAAGAGACCCAGTACTTC
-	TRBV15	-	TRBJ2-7	CATSPAAGSSYEQYF	TGTGCCACCAGCCCGGCGGCGGGGAGCTCCTACGAGCAGTACTTC
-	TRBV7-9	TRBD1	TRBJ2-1	CASSFSGTGGNEQFF	TGTGCCAGCAGCTTTTCCGGGACAGGGGGCAATGAGCAGTTCTTC
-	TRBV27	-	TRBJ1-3	CASSPGLSGNTIYF	TGTGCCAGCAGCCCGGGGCTCTCTGGAAACACCATATATTTT
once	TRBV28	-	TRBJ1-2	CASSSPPTYVAYGYTF	TGTGCCAGCAGTTCCCCGCCAACCTACGTGGCTTATGGCTACACCTTC
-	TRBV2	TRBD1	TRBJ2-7	CATEGTGAFYEQYF	TGTGCCACCGAGGGGACAGGAGCGTTCTACGAGCAGTACTTC
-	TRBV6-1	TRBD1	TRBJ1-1	CASSEFGSGGSEAFF	TGTGCCAGCAGTGAATTTGGGTCAGGGGGCAGTGAAGCTTTCTTT
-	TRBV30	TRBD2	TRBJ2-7	CAWSEGTSGSYEQYF	TGTGCCTGGAGTGAAGGGACTAGCGGGAGTTACGAGCAGTACTTC
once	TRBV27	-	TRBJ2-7	CASRDRDGQYEQYF	TGTGCCAGCAGGGACCGGGACGGTCAGTACGAGCAGTACTTC
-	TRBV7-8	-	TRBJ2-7	CASSLFGQAYEQYF	TGTGCCAGCAGCTTATTTGGGCAGGCCTACGAGCAGTACTTC
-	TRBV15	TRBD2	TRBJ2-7	CATSREPGLAAPYEQYF	TGTGCCACCAGCAGGGAGCCGGGACTAGCCGCTCCCTACGAGCAGTACTTC
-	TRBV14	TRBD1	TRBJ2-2	CASSVQRTGGTGELFF	TGTGCCAGCAGCGTACAACGGACAGGGGGCACCGGGGAGCTGTTTTTT
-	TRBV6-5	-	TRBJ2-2	CASRKGAGGELFF	TGTGCCAGCAGGAAAGGGGCGGGCGGGGAGCTGTTTTTT
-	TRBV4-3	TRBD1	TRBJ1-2	CASSQERTGGRYGYTF	TGCGCCAGCAGCCAAGAGCGGACAGGGGGCAGGTATGGCTACACCTTC
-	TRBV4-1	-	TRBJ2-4	CASSQDEGKGRIQYF	TGCGCCAGCAGCCAAGATGAGGGGAAAGGGCGAATTCAGTACTTC
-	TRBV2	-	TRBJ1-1	CASIVSEAFF	TGTGCCAGTATTGTAAGTGAAGCTTTCTTT
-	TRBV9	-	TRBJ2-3	CASSVGNIHTQYF	TGTGCCAGCAGCGTAGGAAACATTCATACGCAGTATTTT
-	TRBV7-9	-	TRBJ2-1	CAGSLPLGEAPSYNEQFF	TGTGCCGGCAGCCTCCCGTTGGGGGAGGCCCCCTCCTACAATGAGCAGTTCTTC
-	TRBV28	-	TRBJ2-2	CASRLLTAGELFF	TGTGCCAGCAGACTCTTGACTGCCGGGGAGCTGTTTTTT